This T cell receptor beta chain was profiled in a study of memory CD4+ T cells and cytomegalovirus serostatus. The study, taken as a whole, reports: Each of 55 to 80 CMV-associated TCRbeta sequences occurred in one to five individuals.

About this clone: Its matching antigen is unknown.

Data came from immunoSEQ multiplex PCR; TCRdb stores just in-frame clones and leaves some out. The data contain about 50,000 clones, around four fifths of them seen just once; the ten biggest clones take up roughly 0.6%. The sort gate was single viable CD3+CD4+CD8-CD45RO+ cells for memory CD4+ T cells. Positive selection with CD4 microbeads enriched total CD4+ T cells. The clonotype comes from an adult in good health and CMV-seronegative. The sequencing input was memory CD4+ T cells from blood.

The CDR3 bases are TGTACCGTCGGTCAGGGGGCGGCGTCTGAAAAACTGTTTTTT. The encoded protein is CTVGQGAASEKLFF. The V and J genes are TRBV6-1 and TRBJ1-4, with TRBD1 identical over 8 bases. The CDR3 totals 14 residues. Germline V CDR1 and CDR2: MNHNS, SASEGT.